This is a list of T cell receptor beta chains from one sample in a study of cytomegalovirus exposure and HLA in healthy donors. Method: immunoSEQ multiplex PCR; TCRdb's copy keeps in-frame clones and lacks some. The sample lists under 80,000 clones, 94% occurring once. Sequencing was performed on PBMCs. These receptors were obtained from a woman younger than 30 in good health and CMV-seronegative. CDR3s include the opening cysteine and the closing phenylalanine or tryptophan. A D gene is named only where the DNA matches it firmly. Some rows mark clone size as missing; the rest say once, few, many or name a class of expanded clone.

j_call d_call clone_size v_call cdr3_aa cdr3_nt
TRBJ1-2 TRBD1 NA TRBV7-9 CASSLATGGRGYTF TGTGCCAGCAGCTTAGCGACAGGGGGCCGAGGCTACACCTTC
TRBJ1-4 NA NA TRBV28 CASGREAGEKLFF TGTGCCAGCGGCCGGGAGGCGGGCGAAAAACTGTTTTTT
TRBJ1-5 NA NA TRBV6-6 CASRSTQVAPNQPQHF TGTGCCAGCAGGTCCACACAGGTGGCCCCCAATCAGCCCCAGCATTTT
TRBJ2-2 NA NA TRBV5-1 CASSLPAGYTGELFF TGCGCCAGCAGCTTGCCGGCAGGTTACACCGGGGAGCTGTTTTTT
TRBJ2-7 NA once TRBV6-1 CASSEPGYGYEQYF TGTGCCAGCAGTGAACCAGGGTACGGCTACGAGCAGTACTTC
TRBJ2-7 NA NA TRBV10-3 CAISDMAGLLYEQYF TGTGCCATCAGTGATATGGCGGGGCTCCTTTACGAGCAGTACTTC
TRBJ2-1 NA once TRBV2 CASRRDSSSYNEQFF TGTGCCAGCAGGAGAGACTCCAGCTCCTACAATGAGCAGTTCTTC
TRBJ2-7 TRBD1 NA TRBV27 CASSSRTGGSYEQYF TGTGCCAGCAGTTCCAGGACAGGGGGCTCCTACGAGCAGTACTTC
TRBJ1-2 NA NA TRBV19 CASSIDPAGGYTF TGTGCCAGTAGTATAGATCCGGCAGGCGGCTACACCTTC
TRBJ2-7 TRBD2 NA TRBV19 CASSLSRAAGAYEQYF TGTGCCAGTAGCCTATCCCGAGCTGCGGGGGCCTACGAGCAGTACTTC
TRBJ1-1 TRBD1 once TRBV5-1 CASSTWTGHTEAFF TGCGCCAGCAGCACCTGGACAGGGCACACTGAAGCTTTCTTT
TRBJ2-3 TRBD1 NA TRBV11-3 CASSPGTGPFTDTQYF TGTGCCAGCAGCCCAGGGACAGGTCCATTCACAGATACGCAGTATTTT
TRBJ2-1 NA NA TRBV19 CASSPKRAQVVEQFF TGTGCCAGTAGTCCTAAGCGGGCCCAAGTAGTTGAGCAGTTCTTC
TRBJ1-4 NA NA TRBV15 CATSRDQGYNEKLFF TGTGCCACCAGCAGAGATCAGGGATATAATGAAAAACTGTTTTTT
TRBJ2-1 NA NA TRBV30 CAWSVLEAREQFF TGTGCCTGGAGTGTACTGGAGGCTAGGGAGCAGTTCTTC
TRBJ1-2 NA NA TRBV7-2 CASSLVAVGQTYGYTF TGTGCCAGCAGCTTAGTCGCCGTCGGACAGACCTATGGCTACACCTTC
TRBJ2-7 TRBD2 NA TRBV10-3 CAISDPGLDYEQYF TGTGCCATCAGTGACCCGGGACTAGACTACGAGCAGTACTTC
TRBJ2-1 NA NA TRBV20-1 CSASRDNEQFF TGCAGTGCCTCGAGGGACAATGAGCAGTTCTTC
TRBJ1-4 NA NA TRBV28 CASSGPVNEKLFF TGTGCCAGCAGTGGGCCAGTTAATGAAAAACTGTTTTTT
TRBJ1-1 NA NA TRBV7-9 CASSTVNTEAFF TGTGCCAGCAGCACGGTAAACACTGAAGCTTTCTTT
TRBJ2-7 NA NA TRBV15 CATSGGGHGGYEQYF TGTGCCACCAGCGGGGGGGGACACGGGGGGTACGAGCAGTACTTC
TRBJ1-2 NA NA TRBV7-9 CASSPRAGANYGYTF TGTGCCAGCAGCCCAAGGGCAGGGGCTAACTATGGCTACACCTTC
TRBJ2-7 NA NA TRBV28 CASSSSSSGTPYEQYF TGTGCCAGCAGTTCGTCGAGTAGCGGAACCCCCTACGAGCAGTACTTC
TRBJ2-7 TRBD2 NA TRBV7-9 CASSPAVSGRPFSYEQYF TGTGCCAGCAGCCCAGCGGTTAGCGGGAGGCCCTTCTCCTACGAGCAGTACTTC